The clone carrying this TCR beta chain came up a few times. This entry is derived from a study of shared clonotypes between healthy human individuals. Using immunoSEQ multiplex PCR, the repertoire was profiled, and TCRdb retains in-frame clones only, with some absent. The table lists some 490,000 clones, around 80% of them singletons. The V end lost 5 bases, the J end lost 0 bases, and 15 bases lay between the germline ends. The germline V gene has CDR1 LNHDA and CDR2 SQIVND (reference sequence). The CDR3 extends over 16 amino acids. Sequenced input: PBMCs. The genes are TRBV19 and TRBJ2-3; D is unclear. The TCR was taken from a woman in her 40s in good health. Some clones in this sample may be carry-over from other donors' samples. CDR3 bases: TGTGCCAGTAGTGCCGACCAGGTCTCTAGCACAGATACGCAGTATTTT. Its protein product is CASSADQVSSTDTQYF.